These T cell receptor beta chains were read from a single sample in a study of blood T cells in healthy people across ages. TCRdb re-analysed the 5' RACE reads in MiXCR, keeping a single row per CDR3 protein. Counted here are roughly 1.6 million distinct CDR3 sequences, roughly a third occurring once; the ten biggest clones make up over 9%. Sequencing was done on a sample of blood. These receptors all come from a woman aged 25 to 39 in good health. Each CDR3 is given with its conserved first and last residue. D genes are given only for firm matches. Size is omitted from some rows. Given values are once, few, many or a class for expanded clones.

j_call d_call clone_size v_call cdr3_aa cdr3_nt
TRBJ1-5 . . TRBV6-5 CATQEGVTGPQHF TGTGCCACCCAGGAAGGGGTAACCGGGCCCCAGCATTTT
TRBJ2-3 TRBD2 few TRBV15 CATSRGELAGATDTQYF TGTGCCACCAGCAGAGGCGAACTAGCGGGGGCCACAGATACGCAGTATTTT
TRBJ2-7 . . TRBV7-8 CASTYGRVSYEQYF TGTGCCAGCACCTACGGACGGGTCTCCTACGAGCAGTACTTC
TRBJ2-7 TRBD1 . TRBV4-1 CASSHLGQGAGEQYF TGCGCCAGCAGCCACCTGGGACAGGGGGCAGGGGAGCAGTACTTC
TRBJ2-5 . . TRBV7-3 CASSSGSSETQYF TGTGCCAGCAGCTCAGGGAGCAGCGAGACCCAGTACTTC
TRBJ2-1 . few TRBV5-1 CASSYPGWDEQFF TGCGCCAGCAGTTATCCCGGGTGGGATGAGCAGTTCTTC
TRBJ1-1 TRBD1 few TRBV7-9 CASSPRGQGEAFF TGTGCCAGCAGCCCGAGGGGACAGGGAGAAGCTTTCTTT
TRBJ1-1 . few TRBV20-1 CSARDSGNTEAFF TGCAGTGCTAGAGATTCAGGGAACACTGAAGCTTTCTTT
TRBJ2-5 TRBD2 . TRBV20-1 CSARDLRTSGGKYEAQYF TGCAGTGCTAGAGATCTAAGGACTAGCGGGGGTAAATACGAGGCCCAGTACTTC
TRBJ1-4 TRBD1 few TRBV4-2 CASSQESKGAAGEKLFF TGTGCCAGCAGCCAAGAAAGTAAGGGGGCCGCGGGGGAAAAACTGTTTTTT
TRBJ1-6 TRBD1 . TRBV30 CAWSSDRGYSPLHF TGTGCCTGGAGTTCAGACAGGGGTTATTCACCCCTCCACTTT